This entry features one T cell receptor (beta chain) sequence. Its antigen is not yet known. No base qualities exist here, and no much larger clone lies one base off it. The data stem from a study of memory CD4+ T cells and cytomegalovirus serostatus (dated by TCRdb to about 2019). About the investigation overall: A total of roughly 33 healthy Belgian adults, of whom 9 were CMV seropositive and approximately 25 were CMV seronegative, were included in the cohort. To replicate a published TCR-based CMV serostatus classifier, the researchers sequenced the CD4+ memory TCRbeta repertoires of a Belgian cohort whose cytomegalovirus serostatus was known. The research as a whole found: CMV serostatus prediction reached a median bootstrapped AUC of 0.95 with the original framework and 0.75 to 0.92 with a US-trained random forest. Only CD4+CD45RO+ memory cells were sequenced, in contrast to the original study, in which naive and memory CD4+ and CD8+ populations were covered. The original-framework classifier achieved a median bootstrapped AUC of 0.95 with a 95% CI of 0.76-1.00 on the Belgian cohort. The results were interpreted as suggesting that the CMV-associated TCR signature is largely present in the CD4+ memory repertoire. Among the roughly 160 previously reported CMV-associated TCRbeta sequences, about 71 showed up in the CD4+ memory repertoires, with each one found in between one and five individuals.

Genomic DNA was extracted from sorted cells with the Quick-DNA Microprep Kit. Amplification of TCRbeta DNA was done with the immunoSEQ hsTCRbeta kit, following the protocol from the manufacturer. An Illumina MiSeq instrument was used to sequence the TCRbeta libraries. The authors' pipeline ran thus. Once out-of-frame sequences had been removed, millions of distinct TCRbeta sequences were left, which works out to an average of roughly 72,000 per individual. Each individual was scored according to the count of roughly 170 previously reported CMV-associated TCRbeta sequences and the total productive distinct TCRbeta count. A beta-binomial model was reimplemented in Python, and scikit-learn random forests with default parameters were trained on data from the US cohort. Classifier performance on the Belgian cohort was reported as the median AUC with percentile confidence intervals calculated over 10,000 bootstrap iterations. TCRdb carries this immuneACCESS record with in-frame sequences only. Its versions omit some clonotypes, under half of them owing to an unresolved V gene in the studies checked, with the rest unexplained. The V and J calls and clone size were taken over from that table, and D and trimming were inferred from the DNA. The sample data list about 41,000 clones, and 79% of these were observed just once. Approximately 0.8% of the sample lies in the top ten.

A FACSAria II was used to sort memory CD4+ T cells, defined as single viable CD3+CD4+CD8-CD45RO+ cells. To determine CMV serostatus, a Roche Elecsys assay was used that detects serum IgG against CMV pp150, pp28, p38 and p52. Once the samples were thawed, total CD4+ T cells were enriched through positive selection using CD4 magnetic microbeads. The samples came from a separate study whose specific focus was interrogating the CD4+ T cell memory repertoire. Peripheral blood mononuclear cells were isolated and cryopreserved following standard operating procedures; serum was stored at -80 °C. The staining used CD3-PerCP (BW264/56), CD4-APC (RPA-T4), CD45RO-PE (UCHT1) and CD8-Pacific Orange (3B5) antibodies, and Sytox blue was used to exclude non-viable cells. Source material: memory CD4+ T cells from blood. This TCR came from an adult in good health and CMV-seronegative.

The CDR3 in this case is CASSQDPLLGFGYTF. The sequence in DNA is TGCGCCAGCAGCCAAGATCCCCTGTTGGGCTTCGGCTACACCTTC. The sequence links TRBV4-3 to TRBJ1-2; the D gene identity is not certain. Measured from the cysteine to the phenylalanine, the CDR3 is 15 residues long. Only the CDR3 region is kept as DNA, spanning 45 bases read in frame from base 1. From a lookup of the germline V gene, CDR1 and CDR2 are LGHNA and YSLEER. V is cut by 0 bases and J by 8 bases, and the space between the germline ends is 16 bases.